Shown below are 5 T cell receptor beta chains from a single sample sequenced in a study of shared clonotypes between healthy human individuals (dated by TCRdb to the early 2020s). The library was built by means of the immunoSEQ multiplex PCR assay. TCRdb holds this immuneACCESS table with in-frame rearrangements only. Some clones are missing; in checked studies, unresolved V genes explain under half, and the rest has no known cause. This sample comprises over 2 million clones, approximately 90% of them detected only once. The ten largest clones represent about 0.41% of the sample. Sequencing was carried out using naive CD4+ T cells from PBMCs. The sample's cell subset or site label, decoded: CD45RA+ positively selected. All receptors derive from a man aged 18 to 29 in good health. Some clones in this sample may be carry-over from other donors' samples.

J is TRBJ2-7 and V is TRBV6-5, with D maybe TRBD1 (6 bases). Germline loops: CDR1 MNHEY, CDR2 SVGAGI. This CDR3 comprises 14 residues. Deletions cut 5 bases from V and 2 bases from J, with 13 bases between. The CDR3 is CASSRQTGPYEQYF. The DNA for the CDR3 is TGTGCCAGCAGTAGACAGACAGGTCCCTACGAGCAGTACTTC.

As DNA, the CDR3 is TGTGCCAGCAGTCACCGCTCTGGGGCCAACGTCCTGACTTTC. It yields the protein CASSHRSGANVLTF. V usage is TRBV6-6 and J usage is TRBJ2-6; D unresolved. Trimming shortened V by 5 bases and J by 0 bases, and 5 bases separated the two germline ends. Germline-derived CDR1 and CDR2 are MNHNY and SVGAGI (reference sequence). The CDR3 runs to 14 residues.

This chain connects TRBV28 to TRBJ2-4; TRBD1 agrees at 7 bases. CDR3 length equals 12 residues. Germline V lookup: CDR1 MDHEN, CDR2 SYDVKM. Unmatched junction bases numbered 2, after V lost 4 bases and J lost 8 bases. The CDR3 DNA reads TGTGCCAGCAGTTCAACAGGGGACATTCAGTACTTC. Amino acids: CASSSTGDIQYF.

The rearrangement joins TRBV28 to TRBJ2-2; 14 nucleotides match TRBD2. The trim removed 5 bases at V and 4 bases at J, leaving 9 bases unmatched. This CDR3 contains 18 residues. CDR1 and CDR2 from the germline V gene are MDHEN and SYDVKM. This CDR3 reads CASSQLGLAGAGTGELFF. CDR3 in DNA: TGTGCCAGCAGTCAGCTGGGACTAGCGGGAGCAGGCACCGGGGAGCTGTTTTTT.

In DNA form, the CDR3 reads TGCGCCAGCAGCCTTGCTAGCGGGGGAACCTACGAGCAGTACTTC. It encodes CASSLASGGTYEQYF. The chain has TRBV4-1 and TRBJ2-7; 10 bases line up with TRBD2. V was clipped by 4 bases and J by 2 bases; unmatched bases: 5. Germline CDR1 reads MGHRA; CDR2 reads YSYEKL. This CDR3 has 15 residues.